The 25 T cell receptor beta chains below were found in one sample sequenced in a study of blood T cell repertoires in COVID-19 (dated by TCRdb to 2018 to 2020). To prepare the library, the immunoSEQ multiplex PCR assay was applied. TCRdb re-hosts the immuneACCESS table, in-frame sequences only. Its copies lack some clones; in the studies checked, an unresolved V gene accounts for under half of them, and the cause for the rest is not known. The sample table lists roughly 230,000 clones, 70% to 90% of them with a count of one. The ten largest clones capture about 0.93% of the sample. Sequencing was done on a sample of peripheral blood. The receptor set was obtained from a man between 35 and 55 years old with acute or convalescent COVID-19.

As for this clone: One end of the junction fails to match germline, which may point to a read error. CDR3 amino acids: CTSSLGTGNSNQPQHF. CDR3 DNA: TGTACCAGCAGCTTAGGGACAGGGAATAGCAATCAGCCCCAGCATTTT. The V and J genes are TRBV7-9 and TRBJ1-5; TRBD1 aligns across 9 bases. This CDR3 is 16 amino acids long. Per the germline V gene, CDR1 is SEHNR and CDR2 is FQNEAQ (reference sequence).

The chain couples TRBV9 to TRBJ1-2; TRBD1 matches 10 bases. Germline V gene lookup returns CDR1 SGDLS and CDR2 YYNGEE. The CDR3 sequence is 15 residues long. With 7 bases clipped from V and 7 bases from J, the junction kept 13 bases outside the gene matches. The CDR3 here is CASGGFDRGLSGYTF. In DNA, the CDR3 is TGTGCCAGCGGGGGTTTTGACAGGGGGCTCTCTGGCTACACCTTC.

This rearrangement joins TRBV10-3 to TRBJ2-7; maybe TRBD2 (5 bases). Germline lookup yields CDR1 ENHRY and CDR2 SYGVKD. This CDR3 is 13 amino acids long. V gave up 3 bases and J gave up 7 bases, with 13 bases separating them. CDR3 nucleotide sequence: TGTGCCATCAGTGAAATCCGGGGTCAAGAGCAGTACTTC. Its protein product is CAISEIRGQEQYF.

The chain carries TRBV2 and TRBJ2-5, with 7 bases that match TRBD1. The CDR3 has 14 amino acids. Germline V gives CDR1 SNHLY, CDR2 FYNNEI. Unmatched junction bases numbered 5, after V lost 4 bases and J lost 3 bases. The chain's CDR3 is CASSGRGFKETQYF. CDR3 nucleotides: TGTGCCAGCAGTGGCAGGGGGTTTAAAGAGACCCAGTACTTC. Looking up the rest from reference TRBV2 and TRBJ2-5 gives the full variable domain: EPEVTQTPSHQVTQMGQEVILRCVPISNHLYFYWYRQILGQKVEFLVSFYNNEISEKSEIFDDQFSVERPDGSNFTLKIRSTKLEDSAMYFCASSGRGFKETQYFGPGTRLLVL.

The gene calls are TRBV6-5 and TRBJ1-2; 9 nucleotides line up with TRBD1. The germline V gene encodes CDR1 MNHEY and CDR2 SVGAGI. The CDR3 has 15 amino acids. J was trimmed by 5 bases and V by 6 bases; bases with no gene match: 10. The CDR3 region has the DNA TGTGCCAGCAGGGGTACCGGGACAGGGCGGTATGGCTACACCTTC. It specifies CASRGTGTGRYGYTF.

The chain uses TRBV6-5 and TRBJ2-3; 10 nucleotides agree with TRBD1. The CDR3 runs to 14 residues. Looked up from germline, CDR1 is MNHEY and CDR2 is SVGAGI. After removal of 8 bases from V and 3 bases from J, the junction contained 5 bases not matched to a gene. This CDR3 reads CASLDRGMTDTQYF. The CDR3 DNA follows: TGTGCCAGCCTGGACAGGGGGATGACAGATACGCAGTATTTT.

This chain uses TRBV12-3 or TRBV12-4 with TRBJ1-6, with D unresolved. The CDR3 contains 12 residues. The V end lost 7 bases, the J end lost 3 bases, and 4 bases lay between the germline ends. The CDR3 protein is CASNYYNSPLHF. The CDR3 DNA reads TGTGCCAGCAATTACTATAATTCACCCCTCCACTTT.

The CDR3, as DNA: TGTGCCAGCAGTTACTCGTCAGGGACTGGGAATGAGCAGTTCTTC. This codes for CASSYSSGTGNEQFF. The rearrangement joins TRBV6-5 to TRBJ2-1; D may be TRBD2 (6 bases). Deletions cut 0 bases from V and 7 bases from J, with 13 bases between. This CDR3 comprises 15 residues. Per the germline V gene, CDR1 is MNHEY and CDR2 is SVGAGI.

The chain combines TRBV5-6 with TRBJ1-1; the D gene is possibly TRBD1 (5 bases). V shed 3 bases and J shed 0 bases, with 15 bases lying between them. This CDR3 comprises 16 residues. Germline V gene sequence: CDR1 SGHDT, CDR2 YYEEEE. The chain's CDR3 is CASSSPSRVMNTEAFF. CDR3 DNA: TGTGCCAGCAGCTCCCCTTCCAGGGTCATGAACACTGAAGCTTTCTTT.

The chain employs TRBV27 and TRBJ2-7; 11 nucleotides match TRBD2. J was trimmed by 4 bases and V by 7 bases; bases with no gene match: 9. The CDR3 extends over 15 amino acids. Germline CDR1 MNHEY, CDR2 SMNVEV (reference sequence). The CDR3 protein is CASTRASGGIYEQYF. CDR3 sequence (DNA): TGTGCCAGCACACGGGCTAGCGGGGGGATTTACGAGCAGTACTTC.

This clone was seen a few times. This chain joins TRBV6-2 or TRBV6-3 and TRBJ1-1; 12 bases align to TRBD1. This CDR3 contains 18 residues. Germline V gene lookup returns CDR1 MNHEY and CDR2 SVGEGT. J lost 1 base, V lost 0 bases, and 6 bases had no gene match. CDR3 DNA: TGTGCCAGCAGTTACTCGAGGGACAGGGGGCATCAGAACACTGAAGCTTTCTTT. It is translated as CASSYSRDRGHQNTEAFF.

The CDR3 nucleotides read TGTGCCAGCAGCCAGAGGACAGGGGGCGCCGAGCAGTACTTC. Protein sequence: CASSQRTGGAEQYF. The J gene is TRBJ2-7, the V gene TRBV3-1 (or the pseudogene TRBV3-2); the match to TRBD1 covers 11 bases. Germline CDR1 reads LGHDT; CDR2 reads YNNKEL (reference sequence). The CDR3 is made up of 14 amino acids. V dropped 3 bases and J dropped 6; count of bases not matched to a gene: 4.

Comment on this clone: Its ends do not fully match the called genes, so a read error is possible. V and J are TRBV6-5 and TRBJ1-4, with 8 bases that match TRBD1. Germline CDR1 is MNHEY and CDR2 is SVGAGI. This CDR3 region has 16 residues. CDR3: CASSYFGQGSNEKLFF. In DNA form, the CDR3 reads TGTGCCAGCAGCTACTTTGGACAGGGTTCTAATGAAAAACTGTTTTTT.

Ten or more counts support this clone. This chain links TRBV11-3 with TRBJ2-2, with 8 bases matching TRBD1. V was pared by 5 bases and J by 4 bases, with 6 bases of the junction left unmatched. Germline loops: CDR1 SGHNT, CDR2 YENEEA. This CDR3 has 15 amino acids. The CDR3 is CASSPLTGGTGELFF. Here the CDR3 DNA reads TGTGCCAGCAGCCCCTTAACAGGGGGCACCGGGGAGCTGTTTTTT.

This chain joins TRBV7-3 and TRBJ2-2; TRBD2 matches at 9 bases. The CDR3 spans 16 residues. Germline V gene lookup returns CDR1 SGHTA and CDR2 FQGTGA. V trimming: 2 bases; J trimming: 5 bases; junction bases outside the gene matches: 6. The CDR3 is CASSLSAGGTTGELFF. In nucleotides, the CDR3 is TGTGCCAGCAGCTTATCCGCGGGGGGGACTACCGGGGAGCTGTTTTTT.

The rearrangement joins TRBV11-1 to TRBJ1-6; D might be TRBD1 (5 bases). The CDR3 sequence is 16 residues long. CDR1 is SGHAT and CDR2 is FQDESV in the germline V gene (reference sequence). With 6 bases removed from V and 0 bases from J, the gap between germline ends came to 12 bases. CDR3 nucleotide sequence: TGTGCCAGCAGAGCGCCGGGGGACTCCTATAATTCACCCCTCCACTTT. Translated: CASRAPGDSYNSPLHF.

This clone came up once. V is TRBV5-1 and J is TRBJ2-7; TRBD1 aligns across 10 bases. The CDR3 contains 15 residues. V gave up 4 bases and J gave up 1 base; unmatched junction bases: 5. Germline assignment: CDR1 SGHRS and CDR2 YFSETQ. Here the CDR3 DNA reads TGCGCCAGCAGCCGGACAGGGGGAATTTCCTACGAGCAGTACTTC. Translation: CASSRTGGISYEQYF.

V and J are TRBV7-8 and TRBJ1-4, with TRBD1 as a possible D gene (6 bases). Per germline, CDR1 SGHVS and CDR2 FQNEAQ. V was trimmed by 3 bases and J by 3 bases, leaving 11 bases between them. The CDR3 has 15 residues. Here the CDR3 reads CASSLVAGANEKLFF. Written as DNA, the CDR3 is TGTGCCAGCAGCTTGGTTGCAGGGGCTAATGAAAAACTGTTTTTT.

The chain recombines TRBV6-5 with TRBJ1-3, with unresolved D. Trimming removed 0 bases at V and 3 bases at J, with 9 bases between. The CDR3 runs 15 residues. Germline V lookup: CDR1 MNHEY, CDR2 SVGAGI. The CDR3 here is CASSYSPGNGNTIYF. CDR3 coding DNA: TGTGCCAGCAGTTACTCACCCGGGAATGGAAACACCATATATTTT.

The V and J genes are TRBV7-2 and TRBJ2-5, with TRBD2 matching over 13 bases. The CDR3 is made up of 16 amino acids. Germline V gene sequence: CDR1 SGHTA, CDR2 FQGNSA. The V segment lost 5 bases and the J segment 5 bases; nucleotides outside the gene matches: 8. Here the CDR3 DNA reads TGTGCCAGCAGCCTCACTAGCGGGGGGGCTGGGGAGACCCAGTACTTC. Its protein product is CASSLTSGGAGETQYF.

V gene TRBV19 combines with J gene TRBJ1-1; D is possibly TRBD1 (5 bases). V was clipped by 10 bases and J by 4 bases, with 16 bases between them. Germline V gene lookup returns CDR1 LNHDA and CDR2 SQIVND (reference sequence). This CDR3 spans 13 amino acids. The CDR3: CATAPRASTEAFF. The CDR3 DNA reads TGTGCCACCGCCCCCAGGGCGAGCACTGAAGCTTTCTTT. The full variable domain, in which reference TRBV19 and TRBJ1-1 provide the parts outside the CDR3, is DGGITQSPKYLFRKEGQNVTLSCEQNLNHDAMYWYRQDPGQGLRLIYYSQIVNDFQKGDIAEGYSVSREKKESFPLTVTSAQKNPTAFYLCATAPRASTEAFFGQGTRLTVV.

The genes are TRBV3-1 (or the pseudogene TRBV3-2) and TRBJ1-1; possibly TRBD1 for D (6 bases). CDR3 length equals 14 residues. The V end lost 0 bases, the J end lost 4 bases, and 9 bases lay between the germline ends. CDR1 and CDR2 (germline): LGHDT, YNNKEL (reference sequence). CDR3 bases: TGTGCCAGCAGCCAAGATACAGGGATCACTGAAGCTTTCTTT. Translating gives CASSQDTGITEAFF.

This clone came up once. The rearrangement uses TRBV2 and TRBJ2-2; tentatively, D is TRBD2 (5 bases). CDR1 is SNHLY and CDR2 is FYNNEI in the germline V gene. The V and J ends lost 8 bases and 5 bases respectively, with 12 bases between them. The CDR3 is 13 residues long. CDR3 residues: CASSGERTGELFF. As DNA, the CDR3 is TGTGCCAGCTCCGGGGAGAGGACCGGGGAGCTGTTTTTT.

This clone was seen a handful of times. The chain combines TRBV5-4 with TRBJ2-6; TRBD1 aligns across 7 bases. V gave up 4 bases and J gave up 0 bases; unmatched junction bases: 10. This CDR3 has 18 residues. Germline V gene data show CDR1 as SGHNT and CDR2 as YYREEE (reference sequence). This chain's CDR3 is CASSDQTGVLSGANVLTF. CDR3 nucleotide sequence: TGTGCCAGCAGCGACCAAACAGGGGTTCTCTCTGGGGCCAACGTCCTGACTTTC. Together with reference TRBV5-4 and TRBJ2-6, the CDR3 gives the full variable domain: ETGVTQSPTHLIKTRGQQVTLRCSSQSGHNTVSWYQQALGQGPQFIFQYYREEENGRGNFPPRFSGLQFPNYSSELNVNALELDDSALYLCASSDQTGVLSGANVLTFGAGSRLTVL.

V is TRBV5-1 and J is TRBJ1-2; D remains unclear. Trimming left V 1 base short and J 10 bases short, with 14 bases between. The germline CDR1 and CDR2 sequences are SGHRS and YFSETQ. This CDR3 is 13 amino acids long. CDR3 residues: CASSLQVGSDYTF. The CDR3 region has the DNA TGCGCCAGCAGCTTGCAAGTGGGCTCAGACTACACCTTC.